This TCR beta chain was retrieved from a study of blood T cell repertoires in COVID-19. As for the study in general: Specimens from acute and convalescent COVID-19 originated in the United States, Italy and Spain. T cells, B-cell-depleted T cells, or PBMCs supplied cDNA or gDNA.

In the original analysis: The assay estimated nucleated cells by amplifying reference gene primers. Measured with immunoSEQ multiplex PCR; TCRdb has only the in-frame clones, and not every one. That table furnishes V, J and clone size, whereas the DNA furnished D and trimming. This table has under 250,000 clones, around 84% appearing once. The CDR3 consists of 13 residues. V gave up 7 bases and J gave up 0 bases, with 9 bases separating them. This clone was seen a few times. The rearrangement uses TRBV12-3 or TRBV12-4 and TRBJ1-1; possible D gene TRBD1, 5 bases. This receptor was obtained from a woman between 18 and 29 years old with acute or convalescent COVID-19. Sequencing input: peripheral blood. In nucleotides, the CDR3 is TGTGCCAGCACGGGGGATATGAACACTGAAGCTTTCTTT. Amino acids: CASTGDMNTEAFF.